This T cell receptor (beta chain) was identified during a study of blood T cells in healthy people across ages. Study findings and constraints: Higher naive T cell percentage went strongly together with higher TCR beta diversity.

Through a sample-barcoded 5' primer and a J-beta primer mix, a second PCR was run for roughly 7 to 12 cycles. TCRdb called the 5' RACE reads again in MiXCR, with one record for every CDR3 protein. The data hold roughly 1,700,000 distinct CDR3 sequences, with 28% observed a single time. Points on this clonotype: What it binds is not known.

The receptor's source is a woman aged 25 to 39 in good health. Sequencing was done on a sample of blood.

CDR3 DNA sequence: TGCGCCAGCAGCCCGGCCGGGACCGAGAATGAAAAACTGTTTTTT. Amino acid sequence: CASSPAGTENEKLFF. This chain joins TRBV5-1 and TRBJ1-4, with a possible D match to TRBD1 (5 bases). V gave up 4 bases and J gave up 5 bases, with 15 bases separating them. The CDR3 sequence is 15 residues long. CDR1 and CDR2 (germline): SGHRS, YFSETQ.